A single sample gave rise to the 29 T cell receptor beta chains below, sequenced in a study of blood T cell repertoires in COVID-19. TCRdb's copy holds only in-frame clones and misses some; the assay was immunoSEQ multiplex PCR. The sample contains some 360,000 clones, roughly nine tenths of which appear only once. Specimen: peripheral blood. All receptors derive from a woman in her sixties with COVID-19, enrolled during active disease.

This clone was counted a few times. The chain employs TRBV6-5 and TRBJ1-4; D unresolved. Germline V lookup: CDR1 MNHEY, CDR2 SVGAGI. Trimming removed 5 bases at V and 3 bases at J, with 13 bases between. CDR3 length equals 15 residues. CDR3 sequence: CASSRARGANEKLFF. For the CDR3, the DNA is TGTGCCAGCAGTCGTGCCCGAGGAGCTAATGAAAAACTGTTTTTT.

V and J are TRBV9 and TRBJ1-5; 9 bases fit TRBD1. Germline CDR1 and CDR2: SGDLS and YYNGEE. The CDR3 is made up of 15 amino acids. V lost 3 bases to trimming and J lost 3 bases; unmatched junction nucleotides: 4. The CDR3 sequence is CASSAGTGYNQPQHF. The DNA for the CDR3 is TGTGCCAGCAGCGCCGGGACAGGGTACAATCAGCCCCAGCATTTT.

The rearrangement uses TRBV18 and TRBJ2-1; D possibly corresponds to TRBD2 (6 bases). Trimming took off 0 bases at V and 5 bases at J, with 8 bases between the two ends. The CDR3 sequence is 14 residues long. CDR1 is KGHSH and CDR2 is LQKENI in the germline V gene. In nucleotides, the CDR3 is TGTGCCAGCTCACCACCGACTAGAAACAATGAGCAGTTCTTC. Translating gives CASSPPTRNNEQFF.

The chain employs TRBV18 and TRBJ1-1; D gene uncertain. The CDR3 is 13 residues long. CDR1 and CDR2 (germline): KGHSH, LQKENI. Trimming left V 1 base short and J 2 bases short, with 5 bases between. CDR3 loop: CASSPRSNTEAFF. Written as DNA, the CDR3 is TGTGCCAGCTCACCACGGAGCAACACTGAAGCTTTCTTT.

V usage is TRBV5-4 and J usage is TRBJ2-3, with 7 bases fitting TRBD2. The J segment lost 7 bases and the V segment lost 4 bases, leaving 9 bases of the junction unmatched. Germline V gene lookup returns CDR1 SGHNT and CDR2 YYREEE (reference sequence). The CDR3 runs 14 residues. The CDR3 spells CASSLNLGGNTQYF. The CDR3 DNA is TGTGCCAGCAGCCTGAACTTGGGGGGGAATACGCAGTATTTT.

This rearrangement joins TRBV18 to TRBJ1-1; TRBD1 agrees at 8 bases. V lost 5 bases, J lost 6 bases, and 5 bases stayed unmatched. This CDR3 is 13 amino acids long. CDR1 and CDR2 from the germline V gene are KGHSH and LQKENI. The CDR3 DNA reads TGTGCCAGCTCAAGGCTACAGGGGGCTGAAGCTTTCTTT. Protein: CASSRLQGAEAFF.

The CDR3 reads CASSQGTGGQPQHF. The CDR3 DNA reads as TGTGCCAGCAGCCAAGGAACAGGGGGCCAGCCCCAGCATTTT. The chain has TRBV14 and TRBJ1-5, with 9 bases fitting TRBD1. V trimming: 1 base; J trimming: 7 bases; junction bases outside the gene matches: 2. Germline lookup yields CDR1 SGHDN and CDR2 FVKESK. The CDR3 covers 14 residues.

The V call is TRBV7-2, the J call TRBJ1-4; D unresolved. The CDR3 runs to 15 residues. Deletions cut 5 bases from V and 7 bases from J, with 17 bases between. Germline V gene data show CDR1 as SGHTA and CDR2 as FQGNSA. CDR3 bases: TGTGCCAGCAGCATAGGGAGGAGGCTCGGTGAAAAACTGTTTTTT. Its protein product is CASSIGRRLGEKLFF.

The CDR3 reads CASSLTTGQNLYGYTF. CDR3 DNA sequence: TGTGCCAGCAGCTTAACCACAGGACAGAACCTCTATGGCTACACCTTC. The chain combines TRBV7-6 with TRBJ1-2, with a weak D call TRBD1 (6 bases). This CDR3 contains 16 residues. V was clipped by 2 bases and J by 4 bases, with 17 bases between them. Germline-derived CDR1 and CDR2 are SGHVS and FNYEAQ.

This clone showed up just once. The chain combines TRBV3-1 (or the pseudogene TRBV3-2) with TRBJ2-2, with 8 bases that match TRBD2. With 4 bases clipped from V and 2 bases from J, the junction kept 6 bases outside the gene matches. This CDR3 is 16 amino acids long. Germline CDR1 reads LGHDT; CDR2 reads YNNKEL (reference sequence). CDR3: CASSRGGPTNTGELFF. As DNA, the CDR3 is TGTGCCAGCAGCCGCGGGGGGCCTACAAACACCGGGGAGCTGTTTTTT.

The rearrangement links TRBV7-9 to TRBJ2-3; TRBD2 matches at 11 bases. V gave up 4 bases and J gave up 1 base; unmatched junction bases: 1. CDR1 is SEHNR, CDR2 FQNEAQ, per germline (reference sequence). This CDR3 is built from 15 residues. The CDR3 DNA reads as TGTGCCAGCAGCTCGGGACTAGCGGGCACAGATACGCAGTATTTT. Protein: CASSSGLAGTDTQYF.

V usage is TRBV11-2 and J usage is TRBJ2-3; 9 positions agree with TRBD2. The CDR3 consists of 17 residues. Trimming removed 1 base from V and 5 bases from J; junction bases left unmatched: 10. Germline V gene data show CDR1 as SGHAT and CDR2 as FQNNGV. The CDR3 loop reads CASSLVPRGGAGDTQYF. The CDR3 nucleotides are TGTGCCAGCAGCTTAGTCCCGCGGGGGGGCGCGGGAGATACGCAGTATTTT.

Here the CDR3 reads CASSQGQTGSYEQYF. The CDR3 DNA sequence: TGTGCCAGCAGCCAAGGACAGACCGGGTCCTACGAGCAGTACTTC. The chain joins TRBV3-1 (or the pseudogene TRBV3-2) to TRBJ2-7; D may be TRBD1 (5 bases). Trimming shortened V by 1 base and J by 1 base, and 11 bases separated the two germline ends. The CDR3 is 15 residues long. Germline CDR1 and CDR2: LGHDT and YNNKEL (reference sequence).

The chain joins TRBV3-1 (or the pseudogene TRBV3-2) to TRBJ1-1; D is possibly TRBD1 (5 bases). CDR1 and CDR2 from the germline V gene are LGHDT and YNNKEL (reference sequence). V lost 1 base to trimming and J lost 7 bases, with 13 bases between them. This CDR3 spans 14 amino acids. CDR3 DNA sequence: TGTGCCAGCAGCCAAGTCGGGGGGGTGGGTGAAGCTTTCTTT. Amino acid sequence: CASSQVGGVGEAFF.

The genes are TRBV5-1 and TRBJ1-2; D uncertain. Per the germline V gene, CDR1 is SGHRS and CDR2 is YFSETQ. V was shortened by 0 bases and J by 2 bases, with 11 bases between the two germline ends. The CDR3 contains 15 residues. CDR3 in DNA: TGCGCCAGCAGCTTGGGCGGAGGCGGCAACTATGGCTACACCTTC. It specifies CASSLGGGGNYGYTF.

As DNA, the CDR3 is TGTGCCAGCAGCCGACAGGGACTGGACCTCACCTTC. It encodes CASSRQGLDLTF. The chain recombines TRBV3-1 (or the pseudogene TRBV3-2) with TRBJ1-2, with 7 positions matching TRBD1. V gave up 4 bases and J gave up 13 bases; unmatched junction bases: 9. The CDR3 extends over 12 amino acids. Germline V lookup: CDR1 LGHDT, CDR2 YNNKEL (reference sequence).

Note on this clone: Other DNA sequences within the sample encode an identical CDR3. The chain uses TRBV19 and TRBJ1-1, with D unclear. V shed 3 bases and J shed 1 base, with 6 bases lying between them. This CDR3 contains 13 residues. CDR1 and CDR2 (germline): LNHDA, SQIVND (reference sequence). The CDR3 DNA is TGTGCCAGTAGTATCCGCGGGAACACTGAAGCTTTCTTT. As protein: CASSIRGNTEAFF.

J is TRBJ2-5 and V is TRBV7-9, with 9 bases fitting TRBD2. CDR1 is SEHNR and CDR2 is FQNEAQ in the germline V gene (reference sequence). Trimming cost V 3 bases and J 10 bases; bases outside gene matches: 15. This CDR3 is built from 16 residues. Here the CDR3 reads CASSFGPWAGGPYQYF. The DNA of the CDR3 is TGTGCCAGCAGCTTTGGCCCCTGGGCGGGGGGGCCTTACCAGTACTTC.

The table lists this clone with a few counts. The chain carries TRBV6-2 or TRBV6-3 and TRBJ1-1; 11 bases match TRBD1. Germline V gene sequence: CDR1 MNHEY, CDR2 SVGEGT. Unmatched junction bases numbered 11, after V lost 8 bases and J lost 0 bases. The CDR3 length is 17 residues. This chain's CDR3 is CASRLGQGARVNTEAFF. CDR3 bases: TGTGCCAGCCGCCTCGGACAGGGGGCTCGGGTGAACACTGAAGCTTTCTTT.

The chain joins TRBV5-6 to TRBJ1-4; D is possibly TRBD1 (5 bases). The CDR3 is 15 amino acids. V was clipped by 1 base and J by 6 bases, with 13 bases between them. Looked up from germline, CDR1 is SGHDT and CDR2 is YYEEEE. Written as DNA, the CDR3 is TGTGCCAGCAGCTTGTTCGGGACTGGGGATGAAAAACTGTTTTTT. It codes for CASSLFGTGDEKLFF.

This chain connects TRBV6-6 to TRBJ2-5; TRBD2 matches at 10 bases. This CDR3 comprises 14 residues. Germline V gene data show CDR1 as MNHNY and CDR2 as SVGAGI (reference sequence). V dropped 10 bases and J dropped 1; count of bases not matched to a gene: 6. This chain's CDR3 is CAIGGLAVQETQYF. The CDR3 DNA is TGTGCCATTGGTGGACTAGCGGTCCAAGAGACCCAGTACTTC.

V and J are TRBV7-8 and TRBJ2-5; tentatively, D is TRBD1 (7 bases). CDR3 length equals 16 residues. The V and J ends lost 5 bases and 2 bases respectively, with 18 bases between them. The V gene's germline CDR1 is SGHVS and CDR2 FQNEAQ. CDR3 nucleotide sequence: TGTGCCAGCAGCCGAGGGGGCGTAGGGAGGCAAGAGACCCAGTACTTC. Amino acids: CASSRGGVGRQETQYF.

V usage is TRBV19 and J usage is TRBJ1-4, with D hard to call. This CDR3 is 15 amino acids long. CDR1 LNHDA and CDR2 SQIVND come from the germline V gene (reference sequence). The germline V and J ends were trimmed by 5 bases and 5 bases, with 15 bases remaining between them. Written as DNA, the CDR3 is TGTGCCAGTAGTTCCCTAGGTGGCGGGAATGAAAAACTGTTTTTT. Translating gives CASSSLGGGNEKLFF.

This chain uses TRBV14 with TRBJ2-3; weak D call: TRBD1 (6 bases). Germline V gene sequence: CDR1 SGHDN, CDR2 FVKESK. There are 15 residues in the CDR3. Trimming removed 4 bases at V and 6 bases at J, with 17 bases between. CDR3 DNA: TGTGCCAGCAGCCGAAGGTTCGGACAGTATGATACGCAGTATTTT. Protein sequence: CASSRRFGQYDTQYF. The full variable domain, with the rest looked up from reference TRBV14 and TRBJ2-3, is EAGVTQFPSHSVIEKGQTVTLRCDPISGHDNLYWYRRVMGKEIKFLLHFVKESKQDESGMPNNRFLAERTGGTYSTLKVQPAELEDSGVYFCASSRRFGQYDTQYFGPGTRLTVL.

The V and J genes are TRBV28 and TRBJ2-5; the match to TRBD2 covers 10 bases. The CDR3 length is 15 residues. Per the germline V gene, CDR1 is MDHEN and CDR2 is SYDVKM. Germline trimming cut 2 bases from V and 6 bases from J; bases unmatched to any gene: 6. CDR3 in amino acids: CASSLERGGIKTQYF. The CDR3, as DNA: TGTGCCAGCAGTTTAGAGCGGGGGGGCATAAAGACCCAGTACTTC.

The chain employs TRBV19 and TRBJ1-1; 9 positions agree with TRBD1. Germline V CDR1 and CDR2: LNHDA, SQIVND (reference sequence). The length of the CDR3 is 14 residues. V lost 6 bases and J lost 5; bases outside the gene matches: 7. CDR3 amino acids: CASRKPGQGTEAFF. CDR3 sequence (DNA): TGTGCCAGTAGGAAACCGGGACAGGGTACTGAAGCTTTCTTT. The full variable domain, completed using reference TRBV19 and TRBJ1-1, is DGGITQSPKYLFRKEGQNVTLSCEQNLNHDAMYWYRQDPGQGLRLIYYSQIVNDFQKGDIAEGYSVSREKKESFPLTVTSAQKNPTAFYLCASRKPGQGTEAFFGQGTRLTVV.

The V gene is TRBV4-2, the J gene TRBJ1-2; no clear D. The germline V gene encodes CDR1 LGHNA and CDR2 YNFKEQ. The CDR3 consists of 13 residues. V gave up 0 bases and J gave up 6 bases, with 8 bases separating them. The CDR3 DNA reads TGTGCCAGCAGCCAAGATCTAAAGCATGGCTACACCTTC. The encoded protein is CASSQDLKHGYTF.

V and J are TRBV27 and TRBJ2-7, with 16 nucleotides matching TRBD2. The CDR3 is 15 residues long. The V and J ends lost 6 bases and 4 bases, in that order; junction bases with no gene match: 3. Germline V gives CDR1 MNHEY, CDR2 SMNVEV (reference sequence). DNA of the CDR3: TGTGCCAGCAGGGGACTAGCGGGGGGGTATTACGAGCAGTACTTC. Translation gives CASRGLAGGYYEQYF.

The chain couples TRBV4-2 to TRBJ1-2; TRBD1 agrees at 7 bases. This CDR3 contains 13 residues. Unmatched junction bases numbered 3, after V lost 3 bases and J lost 5 bases. Germline values: CDR1 LGHNA, CDR2 YNFKEQ. Written as DNA, the CDR3 is TGTGCCAGCAGCCAGGGACAGAGGTATGGCTACACCTTC. Residues: CASSQGQRYGYTF.